This T cell receptor beta chain was found in a study of blood T cell repertoires in COVID-19. The wider study: In each case, the material was cDNA or gDNA derived from T cells, B-cell-depleted T cells, or PBMCs.

This CDR3 has 15 residues. Germline values: CDR1 SGHRS, CDR2 YFSETQ. Unmatched junction bases numbered 11, after V lost 4 bases and J lost 8 bases. Using immunoSEQ multiplex PCR, the repertoire was profiled, and TCRdb retains in-frame clones only, with some absent. The table lists about 180,000 clones, around four fifths of them singletons, with approximately 6.2% in the top ten. The chain carries TRBV5-1 and TRBJ2-1, with TRBD1 matching 8 bases. Input material: peripheral blood. The clonotype was recovered from an older man with active or convalescent COVID-19. The CDR3, as DNA: TGCGCCAGCAGCAATGTCCAGGGGGCAGGGGATGAGCAGTTCTTC. Protein sequence: CASSNVQGAGDEQFF. Combining the CDR3 with reference TRBV5-1 and TRBJ2-1 gives the whole variable domain KAGVTQTPRYLIKTRGQQVTLSCSPISGHRSVSWYQQTPGQGLQFLFEYFSETQRNKGNFPGRFSGRQFSNSRSEMNVSTLELGDSALYLCASSNVQGAGDEQFFGPGTRLTVL.